The T cell receptor beta chain described here comes from a study of PD-1 and CTLA-4 blockade in melanoma. Data came from immunoSEQ multiplex PCR; TCRdb stores just in-frame clones and leaves some out. The sample has about 30,000 clones; about 85% are singletons. V lost 0 bases, J lost 4 bases, and 19 bases lay in between. The CDR3 runs to 17 residues. Germline V gene data show CDR1 as SQVTM and CDR2 as ANQGSEA. This chain joins TRBV29-1 and TRBJ1-3; D possibly corresponds to TRBD1 (5 bases). The sequencing used CD8+ T cells from peripheral blood, collected from a patient given anti-PD-1 treatment. This sequence originates from a human donor with melanoma. Here the CDR3 DNA reads TGCAGCGTTGAAGATGGGGGGACGGATGATAAAGGAAACACCATATATTTT. It yields the protein CSVEDGGTDDKGNTIYF.